This TCR beta chain comes out of a study of Graves' ophthalmopathy and Graves' hyperthyroidism. Points from the study as a whole: An 81.08% specificity and about 88% sensitivity were achieved by a 13-signature model that separated ophthalmopathy from stable hyperthyroidism. Sensitivity reached roughly 70% and specificity roughly 72% when the model predicted ophthalmopathy progression.

In this sample, this clonotype turned up a few times. The antigen is not known. This CDR3 contains 15 residues. Trimming stripped 0 bases from V and 4 bases from J, with 13 bases between. Germline V lookup: CDR1 MNHEY, CDR2 SVGAGI. Lactation, pregnancy, uncontrolled infections and other autoimmune diseases were all grounds for excluding patients. As the template, RNA transcripts were used to amplify TCR beta CDR3 regions. Second-round multiplex PCR followed a first-round RT-PCR using HTBI primers. Each CDR3 protein is one row after TCRdb ran MiXCR on the multiplex PCR reads. The sample includes 200,000 to 250,000 distinct CDR3 sequences, roughly 21% of them seen just once.

The sequencing sample was made of peripheral blood. V and J are TRBV6-5 and TRBJ2-7; perhaps TRBD1 as D (6 bases). The receptor was derived from a woman in her fifties or sixties with Graves' ophthalmopathy. CDR3 in amino acids: CASSYSPGQKYEQYF. CDR3 DNA: TGTGCCAGCAGTTACTCGCCGGGACAAAAGTACGAGCAGTACTTC.